Listed below are T cell receptor beta chains from one sample, sequenced in a study of T-cell memory formation after mild COVID-19. TCRdb itself ran the 5' RACE reads through MiXCR, one entry per CDR3 protein. The sample yields around 400,000 distinct CDR3 sequences, approximately 25% seen once. Sequences were obtained from PBMCs or a T cell subset sorted from them (not recorded which). These receptor sequences come from an adult woman who had mild COVID-19 (a few samples of this study predate the infection). Cell type and time point are not known. The CDR3 runs from the conserved cysteine through the conserved F or W. The D gene is left open where the match is weak. Size is omitted from some rows. Given values are once, few, many or a class for expanded clones.

cdr3_aa cdr3_nt clone_size d_call j_call cdr3_length v_call
CASSSDSVQEEAFF TGTGCCAGCAGTTCCGACAGTGTGCAGGAGGAAGCTTTCTTT - - TRBJ1-1 14 TRBV12-3/TRBV12-4
CASSLGRQGRTGELFF TGTGCCAGCAGTTTAGGAAGACAGGGGAGGACCGGGGAGCTGTTTTTT few TRBD1 TRBJ2-2 16 TRBV12-3/TRBV12-4
CSVQRTSGRGYQETQYF TGCAGCGTTCAGCGGACTAGCGGGAGGGGGTACCAAGAGACCCAGTACTTC - TRBD2 TRBJ2-5 17 TRBV29-1
CASNRDGLTDTQYF TGTGCCAGCAATCGGGACGGACTCACAGATACGCAGTATTTT few - TRBJ2-3 14 TRBV5-4
CASSVGGRYNEQFF TGTGCCAGCAGTGTAGGGGGTCGGTACAATGAGCAGTTCTTC - - TRBJ2-1 14 TRBV25-1
CASSGYRGAEEKLFF TGTGCCAGCAGTGGCTACAGGGGCGCCGAAGAAAAACTGTTTTTT - TRBD1 TRBJ1-4 15 TRBV27
CASSSGTGAANEQFF TGCGCCAGCAGCTCAGGGACAGGGGCCGCCAATGAGCAGTTCTTC few TRBD1 TRBJ2-1 15 TRBV5-1
CASSERRGLGNKETQYF TGTGCCAGCAGTGAACGGCGTGGGCTAGGGAACAAAGAGACCCAGTACTTC few - TRBJ2-5 17 TRBV25-1
CASSPQGSGQPQHF TGTGCCAGCAGTCCCCAGGGATCCGGGCAGCCCCAGCATTTT few - TRBJ1-5 14 TRBV12-3/TRBV12-4
CASSSDPGTGTDTQYF TGCGCCAGCAGCAGCGACCCCGGGACAGGCACAGATACGCAGTATTTT - TRBD1 TRBJ2-3 16 TRBV5-1
CASSLFSGRDYTDTQYF TGCGCCAGCAGCTTGTTCAGCGGGAGGGATTACACAGATACGCAGTATTTT few TRBD2 TRBJ2-3 17 TRBV5-1
CASSPTPLGNEQFF TGTGCCAGCAGCCCGACCCCCTTGGGTAATGAGCAGTTCTTC - - TRBJ2-1 14 TRBV11-2
CATSRDRGHLPDEQYF TGTGCCACCAGCAGAGATCGTGGTCACCTTCCTGACGAGCAGTACTTC once - TRBJ2-7 16 TRBV15
CASSLSPLAGARDEQFF TGTGCCAGCAGTCTTAGCCCCCTAGCGGGAGCCAGGGATGAGCAGTTCTTC - TRBD2 TRBJ2-1 17 TRBV12-3/TRBV12-4
CASSQEQSSYEQYF TGTGCCAGCAGCCAAGAACAAAGCTCCTACGAGCAGTACTTC few - TRBJ2-7 14 TRBV4-2
CASSLYRDRKNSPLHF TGCGCCAGCAGCTTGTACCGGGACAGGAAAAATTCACCCCTCCACTTT - TRBD1 TRBJ1-6 16 TRBV5-1
CASGLAGGNTQYF TGTGCCAGCGGACTAGCGGGAGGCAATACGCAGTATTTT - TRBD2 TRBJ2-3 13 TRBV27
CASRSTGYLEQYF TGTGCCAGCAGGTCAACAGGGTACCTCGAGCAGTACTTC few - TRBJ2-7 13 TRBV6-2/TRBV6-3
CASSFYTDTQYF TGTGCCAGCAGCTTTTACACAGATACGCAGTATTTT many - TRBJ2-3 12 TRBV7-2
CATRPGGGTNYNEQFF TGTGCCACCCGCCCAGGGGGGGGGACTAATTACAATGAGCAGTTCTTC - - TRBJ2-1 16 TRBV7-9
CASRKSLQETQYF TGCGCCAGCCGGAAGAGCCTCCAAGAGACCCAGTACTTC - - TRBJ2-5 13 TRBV5-1
CSARSSEPPDTQYF TGCAGTGCTAGAAGCAGCGAGCCCCCCGATACGCAGTATTTT few - TRBJ2-3 14 TRBV20-1
CSATTGTGFYNEQFF TGCAGTGCCACGACCGGGACAGGGTTTTATAATGAGCAGTTCTTC - TRBD1 TRBJ2-1 15 TRBV20-1
CASSPSPAEQFF TGCGCCAGCAGCCCCTCCCCTGCTGAGCAGTTCTTC - - TRBJ2-1 12 TRBV4-1
CASSQTGTPTYEQYF TGTGCCAGCAGCCAGACCGGGACACCCACCTACGAGCAGTACTTC - - TRBJ2-7 15 TRBV7-8
CSAASWEQYF TGCAGCGCCGCCTCATGGGAGCAGTACTTC - - TRBJ2-7 10 TRBV29-1
CSVIQGQETQYF TGCAGCGTGATACAGGGTCAAGAGACCCAGTACTTC - - TRBJ2-5 12 TRBV29-1
CAITGGPGETQYF TGTGCCATCACTGGAGGCCCTGGGGAGACCCAGTACTTC many - TRBJ2-5 13 TRBV10-3
CSARDRATGGLTEAFF TGCAGTGCTAGAGATCGGGCGACAGGGGGCTTGACTGAAGCTTTCTTT - TRBD1 TRBJ1-1 16 TRBV20-1
CASSLVGEGAFF TGTGCCAGCAGCTTAGTAGGCGAAGGGGCTTTCTTT few - TRBJ1-1 12 TRBV7-9
CASSYSGSFTDTQYF TGTGCCAGCAGTTACTCAGGCAGTTTCACGGATACGCAGTATTTT - - TRBJ2-3 15 TRBV6-6
CASNLAGANTGEMFF TGTGCCAGCAACTTAGCGGGGGCGAACACCGGGGAGATGTTTTTT - TRBD2 TRBJ2-2 15 TRBV7-8
CASSEWNRANTEAFF TGTGCCAGCAGTGAATGGAACAGGGCGAACACTGAAGCTTTCTTT - - TRBJ1-1 15 TRBV25-1
CASSLVQASYEQYF TGCGCCAGCAGCTTGGTACAGGCGAGCTACGAGCAGTACTTC - - TRBJ2-7 14 TRBV5-1
CASNPDRAYEQYF TGCGCCAGCAACCCGGACAGGGCTTACGAGCAGTACTTC - TRBD1 TRBJ2-7 13 TRBV5-1
CATSTPGARTYEQYF TGTGCCACCAGTACCCCGGGGGCGAGAACCTACGAGCAGTACTTC - - TRBJ2-7 15 TRBV24-1
CASSPGAGVETQYF TGTGCCAGCAGCCCCGGAGCGGGAGTGGAGACCCAGTACTTC few TRBD2 TRBJ2-5 14 TRBV7-3
CASSQDWDPGGEAFF TGTGCCAGCAGCCAAGATTGGGACCCAGGCGGTGAAGCTTTCTTT once - TRBJ1-1 15 TRBV4-2
CSVLPGRGLSYEQYF TGCAGCGTGCTACCGGGCCGGGGGTTATCCTACGAGCAGTACTTC few - TRBJ2-7 15 TRBV29-1
CASSLGLRGLTDTQYF TGTGCCAGCAGCTTAGGTTTGCGGGGTCTCACAGATACGCAGTATTTT - - TRBJ2-3 16 TRBV7-2
CASSPSDRTDTQYF TGTGCCAGCTCACCCTCGGACCGCACAGATACGCAGTATTTT - - TRBJ2-3 14 TRBV18
CASSVVSGYEQYF TGTGCCAGCAGCGTAGTGTCTGGCTACGAGCAGTACTTC few - TRBJ2-7 13 TRBV9